The entry that follows covers one T cell receptor (beta chain) sequence. Use of 60 Vbeta and 13 Jbeta primers characterized the PCR. This table comes from immunoSEQ multiplex PCR, and its TCRdb copy is limited to in-frame clones, with some not included. The sample has 150,000 to 200,000 clones; approximately 80% are singletons. This sample was taken from a study of cytomegalovirus exposure and HLA in healthy donors. Sample: PBMCs. This clonotype was sampled from a man between 45 and 60 years old in good health and CMV-seropositive.

The CDR3 loop is CASSTPLTGEAFF. In DNA, the CDR3 is TGTGCCAGTAGTACCCCCTTGACAGGGGAAGCTTTCTTT. The chain joins TRBV19 to TRBJ1-1; 7 bases match TRBD1. V shed 4 bases, J shed 8 bases, and the junction held 7 bases outside the gene matches. The CDR3 totals 13 residues. The germline V gene encodes CDR1 LNHDA and CDR2 SQIVND (reference sequence).